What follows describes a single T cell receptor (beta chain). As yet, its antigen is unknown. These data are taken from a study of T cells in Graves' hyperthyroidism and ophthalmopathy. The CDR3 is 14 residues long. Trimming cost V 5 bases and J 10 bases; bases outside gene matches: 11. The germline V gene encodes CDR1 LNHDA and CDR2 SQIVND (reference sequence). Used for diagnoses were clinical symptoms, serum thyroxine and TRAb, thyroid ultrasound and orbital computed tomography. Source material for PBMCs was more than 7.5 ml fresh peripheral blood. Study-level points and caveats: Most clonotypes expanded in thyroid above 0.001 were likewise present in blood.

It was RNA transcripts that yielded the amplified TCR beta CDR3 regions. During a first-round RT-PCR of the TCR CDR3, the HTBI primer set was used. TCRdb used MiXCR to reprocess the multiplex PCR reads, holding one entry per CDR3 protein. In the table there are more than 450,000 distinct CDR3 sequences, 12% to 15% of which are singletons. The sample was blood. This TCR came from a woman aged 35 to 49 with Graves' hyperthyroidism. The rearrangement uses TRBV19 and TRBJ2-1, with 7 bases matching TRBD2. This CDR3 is CASSPSGAGREQFF. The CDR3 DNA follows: TGTGCCAGTAGTCCCTCGGGAGCGGGACGGGAGCAGTTCTTC.